These T cell receptor beta chains were read from a single sample in a study of tumor-infiltrating lymphocytes in oesophageal squamous cell carcinoma. One entry per CDR3 protein results from TCRdb running MiXCR on the PCR reads. The sample shows some 18,000 distinct CDR3 sequences, under 50% of them seen only once. Sequenced input: normal esophageal tissue next to the tumor. Receptors were obtained from a male donor with esophageal squamous cell carcinoma. Each CDR3 is given with its conserved first and last residue. A D gene is named only where the DNA matches it firmly. Clone size is not always given. Where it is, it says once, few, many or a class for expanded clones.

TRBD2,many,TRBV11-1,TRBJ2-1,CASSFELAGDNEQFF,TGTGCCAGCAGCTTCGAACTAGCGGGAGACAATGAGCAGTTCTTC
TRBD1,many,TRBV27,TRBJ2-1,CASSLGDRPGINNEQFF,TGTGCCAGCAGTCTGGGGGACAGGCCGGGAATCAACAATGAGCAGTTCTTC
TRBD2,many,TRBV28,TRBJ2-1,CASSLPKGLAGEQFF,TGTGCCAGCAGTTTGCCGAAAGGACTAGCAGGTGAGCAGTTCTTC
-,-,TRBV6-4,TRBJ1-1,CASRLDGGTEAFF,TGTGCCAGCAGACTCGACGGAGGAACTGAAGCTTTCTTT
-,-,TRBV7-8,TRBJ2-3,CASLYRGRGTDTQYF,TGTGCCAGCTTATACAGGGGTCGGGGGACCGATACGCAGTATTTT
TRBD2,many,TRBV19,TRBJ2-5,CASRRLAGGGGQETQYF,TGTGCCAGTAGGAGACTAGCGGGAGGGGGGGGCCAAGAGACCCAGTACTTC
-,-,TRBV12-3/TRBV12-4,TRBJ1-6,CASREGTSNSPLHF,TGTGCCAGCAGAGAGGGGACATCTAATTCACCCCTCCACTTT
-,-,TRBV7-8,TRBJ2-3,CASSLLGRVTDTQYF,TGTGCCAGCAGCTTACTGGGCCGAGTCACAGATACGCAGTATTTT
TRBD2,few,TRBV10-3,TRBJ2-1,CAISKGLGGVTGNEQFF,TGTGCCATCAGTAAGGGACTAGGGGGGGTCACTGGGAATGAGCAGTTCTTC
-,-,TRBV7-2,TRBJ2-1,CAAADSFSYNEQFF,TGTGCCGCGGCCGACTCGTTCTCCTACAATGAGCAGTTCTTC
-,-,TRBV7-7,TRBJ2-4,CASSPQAGGTGELYF,TGTGCTAGCAGCCCCCAGGCAGGGGGGACCGGGGAGCTGTACTTC
-,many,TRBV28,TRBJ1-2,CASSLPGQKSPDGYTF,TGTGCCAGCAGTTTACCCGGACAGAAAAGCCCTGATGGCTACACCTTC
-,-,TRBV11-2,TRBJ2-7,CASRIGDEQYF,TGTGCCAGCAGGATAGGAGACGAGCAGTACTTC
-,-,TRBV7-6,TRBJ2-1,CTHYNEQFF,TGTACCCACTACAATGAGCAGTTCTTC
TRBD2,-,TRBV7-2,TRBJ2-7,CASSLTSSPYEQYF,TGTGCCAGCAGCTTGACTAGCAGTCCCTACGAGCAGTACTTC